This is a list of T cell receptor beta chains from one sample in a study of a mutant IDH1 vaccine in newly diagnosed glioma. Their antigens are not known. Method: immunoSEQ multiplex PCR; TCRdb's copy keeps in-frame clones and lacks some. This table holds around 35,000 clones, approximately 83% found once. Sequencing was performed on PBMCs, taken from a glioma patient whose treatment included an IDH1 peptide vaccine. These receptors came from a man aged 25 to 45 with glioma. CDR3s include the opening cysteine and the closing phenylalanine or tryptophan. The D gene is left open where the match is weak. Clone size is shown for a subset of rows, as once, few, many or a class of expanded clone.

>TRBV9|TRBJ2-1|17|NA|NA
TGTGCCAGCAGCGCCCAGATCGGGGGGCCTCGCTACAATGAGCAGTTCTTC
CASSAQIGGPRYNEQFF
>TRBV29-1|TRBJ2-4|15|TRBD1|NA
TGCAGCGCTCGGACAGGGAGTGAAGCCAAAAACATTCAGTACTTC
CSARTGSEAKNIQYF
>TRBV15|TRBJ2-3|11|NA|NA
TGTGCCACCAGCACCGAGGATACGCAGTATTTT
CATSTEDTQYF
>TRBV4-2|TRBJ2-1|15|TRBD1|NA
TGTGCCAGCACCCCCGGGACAGGGGTCGGTGATGAGCAGTTCTTC
CASTPGTGVGDEQFF
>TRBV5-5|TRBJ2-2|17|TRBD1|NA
TGTGCCAGCAGCTTGACGGGGACAGGGGGCAACACCGGGGAGCTGTTTTTT
CASSLTGTGGNTGELFF
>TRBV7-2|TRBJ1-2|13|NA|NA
TGTGCCAGCAGCCCAGGGGTTCTGAGTGGCTACACCTTC
CASSPGVLSGYTF
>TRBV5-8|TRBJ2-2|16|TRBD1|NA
TGTGCCAGCAGCCCGACAGGGGGCTCGGACACCGGGGAGCTGTTTTTT
CASSPTGGSDTGELFF
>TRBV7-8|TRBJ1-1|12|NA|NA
TGTGCCAGCAGCCCAAGGGCCGCTGAAGCTTTCTTT
CASSPRAAEAFF
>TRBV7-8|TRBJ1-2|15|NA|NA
TGTGCCAGCAGCCGCGGGACTCCGGGAGGCTATGGCTACACCTTC
CASSRGTPGGYGYTF
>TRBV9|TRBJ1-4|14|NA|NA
TGTGCCAGCAGCACGGGACCGACTAATGAAAAACTGTTTTTT
CASSTGPTNEKLFF
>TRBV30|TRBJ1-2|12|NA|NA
TGTGCCTGGAGTGTACAGTCCTATGGCTACACCTTC
CAWSVQSYGYTF
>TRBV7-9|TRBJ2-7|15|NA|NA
TGTGCCAGCAGCTCCACCGGTGAGGGGTCCTACGAGCAGTACTTC
CASSSTGEGSYEQYF
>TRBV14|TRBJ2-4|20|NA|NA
TGTGCCAGCAGCCACAACCCTTGGAGTAGGAGAGACCTAGCCAAAAACATTCAGTACTTC
CASSHNPWSRRDLAKNIQYF
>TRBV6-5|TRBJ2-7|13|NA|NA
TGTGCCAGCAGTTACACGGCGGACTACGAGCAGTACTTC
CASSYTADYEQYF
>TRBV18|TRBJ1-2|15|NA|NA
TGTGCCAGCTCACCAGGTGGGGGACGAGGCTATGGCTACACCTTC
CASSPGGGRGYGYTF
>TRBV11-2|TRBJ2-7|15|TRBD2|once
TGTGCCAGCAGCTCCTTAGCGGGAGGGGTCTACGAGCAGTACTTC
CASSSLAGGVYEQYF
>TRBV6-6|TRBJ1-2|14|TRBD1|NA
TGTGCCAGCAGTCGACAGGGGAATAGCTATGGCTACACCTTC
CASSRQGNSYGYTF
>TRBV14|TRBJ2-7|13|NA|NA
TGTGCCAGCAGCCAAGATCTTTCGGTTGAGCAGTACTTC
CASSQDLSVEQYF
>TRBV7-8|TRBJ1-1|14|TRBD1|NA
TGTGCCAGCAGCAGGGGACAGGGCACCACTGAAGCTTTCTTT
CASSRGQGTTEAFF
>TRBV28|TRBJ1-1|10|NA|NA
TGTGCCAGCAGTTTATTGGAAGCTTTCTTT
CASSLLEAFF
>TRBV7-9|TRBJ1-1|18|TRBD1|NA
TGTGCCAGCAGCTTATTCGGGACAGGGGAATATGACGGCACTGAAGCTTTCTTT
CASSLFGTGEYDGTEAFF
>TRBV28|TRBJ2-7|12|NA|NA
TGTGCCAGCAGCCCCCATACTAACGAGCAGTACTTC
CASSPHTNEQYF
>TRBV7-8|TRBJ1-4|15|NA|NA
TGTGCCAGCAGCCCGAATGGGCGCCTCAGTGAAAAACTGTTTTTT
CASSPNGRLSEKLFF
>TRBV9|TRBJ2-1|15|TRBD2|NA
TGTGCCAGCAGCTCAAGCGGGGGCCCCTACAATGAGCAGTTCTTC
CASSSSGGPYNEQFF
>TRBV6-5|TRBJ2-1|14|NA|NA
TGTGCCAGCAGCTTCTCAGGGACGGGCAATGAGCAGTTCTTC
CASSFSGTGNEQFF
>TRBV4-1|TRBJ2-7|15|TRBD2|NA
TGCGCCAGCAGCCAACGACTAGCGGCGACCTACGAGCAGTACTTC
CASSQRLAATYEQYF
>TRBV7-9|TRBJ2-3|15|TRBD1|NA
TGTGCCAGCAGCATGACAGGGGAAAGCACAGATACGCAGTATTTT
CASSMTGESTDTQYF
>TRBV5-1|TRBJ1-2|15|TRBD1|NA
TGCGCCAGCAGCCCTAGGACAGGGGGTTTCTATGGCTACACCTTC
CASSPRTGGFYGYTF
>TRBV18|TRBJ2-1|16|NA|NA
TGTGCCAGCTCACCCTTAGTTTCGGGGTCTTACAATGAGCAGTTCTTC
CASSPLVSGSYNEQFF
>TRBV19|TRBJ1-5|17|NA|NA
TGTGCCAGTAGTAAACAGGGACTCCGGGAGAGCAATCAGCCCCAGCATTTT
CASSKQGLRESNQPQHF
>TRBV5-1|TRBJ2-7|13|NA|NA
TGCGCCAGCAGCTTGGTTGGGGCGGACGAGCAGTACTTC
CASSLVGADEQYF
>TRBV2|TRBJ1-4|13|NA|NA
TGTGCCAGCAGGTTAGGACCGAATGAAAAACTGTTTTTT
CASRLGPNEKLFF
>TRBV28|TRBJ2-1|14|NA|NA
TGTGCCAGCAGTTTCGAGCTACCATCCAATGAGCAGTTCTTC
CASSFELPSNEQFF
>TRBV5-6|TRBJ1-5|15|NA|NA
TGTGCCAGCAGCTCTGGAGGACAGATTGGTCAGCCCCAGCATTTT
CASSSGGQIGQPQHF
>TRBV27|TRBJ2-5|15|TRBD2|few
TGTGCCAGCAGTCTGGTAGCGGGGGACGGAGAGACCCAGTACTTC
CASSLVAGDGETQYF
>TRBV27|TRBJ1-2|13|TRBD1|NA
TGTGCCAGCAGTGGGGACAGAAGCAATGGCTACACCTTC
CASSGDRSNGYTF
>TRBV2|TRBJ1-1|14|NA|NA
TGTGCCAGCAGTGTTATCAGGATAAACACTGAAGCTTTCTTT
CASSVIRINTEAFF
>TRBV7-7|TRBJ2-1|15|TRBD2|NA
TGTGCCAGCAGCCCGGTGGGCGGGGGGGTTGGTGAGCAGTTCTTC
CASSPVGGGVGEQFF
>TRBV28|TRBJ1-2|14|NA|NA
TGTGCCAGCAGTTTAATAGGGGAGAACTATGGCTACACCTTC
CASSLIGENYGYTF
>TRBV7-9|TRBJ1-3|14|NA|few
TGTGCCAGCAGCTTAGCAGGGGTCGGAAACACCATATATTTT
CASSLAGVGNTIYF
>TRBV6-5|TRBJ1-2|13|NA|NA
TGTGCCAGCAGTAGAGAGGGCTGGTATGGCTACACCTTC
CASSREGWYGYTF
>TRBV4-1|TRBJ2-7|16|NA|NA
TGCGCCAGCAGCCAAGATCCAGTCCAGAACTCCTACGAGCAGTACTTC
CASSQDPVQNSYEQYF
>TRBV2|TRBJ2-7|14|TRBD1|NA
TGTGCCAGCAAATCCGGGACAGACTTGTACGAGCAGTACTTC
CASKSGTDLYEQYF
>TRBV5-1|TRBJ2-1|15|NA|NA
TGCGCCAGCAGCCCCGCAGGGGAGAGGACGAATGAGCAGTTCTTC
CASSPAGERTNEQFF
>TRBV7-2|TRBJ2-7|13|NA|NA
TGTGCCAGCAGCTTAGGACGGGGCGACGAGCAGTACTTC
CASSLGRGDEQYF
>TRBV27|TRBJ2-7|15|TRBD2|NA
TGTGCAAAACCCGGTGGGACTAGCGGGAGACAGGAGCAGTACTTC
CAKPGGTSGRQEQYF
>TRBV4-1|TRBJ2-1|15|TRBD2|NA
TGCGCCAGCAGCCAAAGCGGGAGGGAAGGGAATGAGCAGTTCTTC
CASSQSGREGNEQFF
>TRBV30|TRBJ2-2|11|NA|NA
TGTGCCTGGAGACTCCCCGGGGAGCTGTTTTTT
CAWRLPGELFF
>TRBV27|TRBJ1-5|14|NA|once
TGTGCCAGCAGTCCCGACAGAGACAATCAGCCCCAGCATTTT
CASSPDRDNQPQHF
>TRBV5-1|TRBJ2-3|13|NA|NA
TGCGCCAGCAGCTTGGACACGGCAGATACGCAGTATTTT
CASSLDTADTQYF
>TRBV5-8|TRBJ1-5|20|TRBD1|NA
TGTGCCAGCAGCTTGGAGACCGGGACAGGGGGCGCCCCTTATAGTCAGCCCCAGCATTTT
CASSLETGTGGAPYSQPQHF
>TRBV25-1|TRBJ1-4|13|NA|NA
TGTGCCAGCAGTGAGCCGGGGAATGAAAAACTGTTTTTT
CASSEPGNEKLFF
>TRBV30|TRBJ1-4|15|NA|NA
TGTGCCTGGAGTCCAAAGGGATGGGCTAATGAAAAACTGTTTTTT
CAWSPKGWANEKLFF
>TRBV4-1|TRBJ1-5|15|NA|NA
TGCGCCAGCAGCCGGACCGGGACTAGCAATCAGCCCCAGCATTTT
CASSRTGTSNQPQHF
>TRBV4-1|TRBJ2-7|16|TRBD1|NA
TGCGCCAGCAGCCTCCCTAGGACAGGGGAGAGCTACGAGCAGTACTTC
CASSLPRTGESYEQYF